This T cell receptor (beta chain) was captured by sequencing in a study of T cells in Graves' hyperthyroidism and ophthalmopathy. The CDR3 regions of TCR beta were amplified from RNA transcripts. The primer set for the first-round RT-PCR of the TCR CDR3 was HTBI. One entry per CDR3 protein results from TCRdb running MiXCR on the multiplex PCR reads. This table holds a few hundred thousand distinct CDR3 sequences, roughly 15% found once. This clonotype turned up a few times. The V and J ends lost 1 base and 4 bases respectively, with 14 bases between them. The CDR3 sequence is 16 residues long. Germline loops: CDR1 SGDLS, CDR2 YYNGEE.

The sequencing input was blood. The receptor was isolated from a woman between 50 and 59 years old with Graves' hyperthyroidism that later progressed to Graves' ophthalmopathy. The V gene is TRBV9, the J gene TRBJ2-2; either TRBD1 or TRBD2 may supply D (5 bases each). CDR3 sequence: CASSVLPGLSTGELFF. The CDR3 coding sequence is TGTGCCAGCAGCGTACTCCCGGGGCTGAGCACCGGGGAGCTGTTTTTT.